This T cell receptor beta chain was observed in a study of glioma-infiltrating T cells. In the case of this clonotype: Its antigen is still unknown.

The iRepertoire nested amplicon-rescue multiplex PCR amplified TCR alpha and beta CDR3s from RNA. Tissue mRNA or PBMC total RNA, about 85-400 ng, went into one-step reverse transcription and amplification. TCRdb used MiXCR to reprocess the multiplex PCR reads, holding one entry per CDR3 protein. This sample yields fewer than 90,000 distinct CDR3 sequences, of which 23% are seen a single time; about 6.7% belongs to the top ten. Overall study results and limits: Gliomas, especially low-grade, showed above-expected tissue-blood divergence; non-neoplastic patients showed below.

This CDR3 has 12 amino acids. Trimming stripped 6 bases from V and 7 bases from J, with 12 bases between. Germline values: CDR1 SNHLY, CDR2 FYNNEI. The sequenced material came from glioma tissue, nonneoplastic brain tissue, or PBMCs (not recorded which). The rearrangement joins TRBV2 to TRBJ2-5; D tentatively fits TRBD1 or TRBD2 (5 bases each). This clonotype originated in a human donor with low-grade glioma or glioblastoma, undergoing nonglioma brain surgery, or in good health (not recorded which). CDR3 region: CASRTGAGTQYF. In nucleotides, the CDR3 is TGTGCCAGCAGGACCGGGGCGGGGACCCAGTACTTC.